This TCR beta chain came from a study of T cell changes during pregnancy in multiple sclerosis (dated by TCRdb to between 2018 and 2021). Turning to the overall study: Changes in the T cell repertoire over the course of pregnancy were examined in this study in women with multiple sclerosis.

Turning to this clone: The specificity of this receptor is unknown. Base-call qualities are not available, and no considerably larger clone is one nucleotide away.

Library preparation was by the immunoSEQ multiplex PCR assay. Drawn from immuneACCESS, this table holds only the in-frame rearrangements with V and J called that TCRdb kept. Clones are partly lost; checked studies trace under half to an unresolved V gene and leave the rest unexplained. The sample records 26,000 or so clones, 89% of which are singletons. The top ten constitute around a sixth of the sample. The germline V gene specifies MDHEN as CDR1 and SYDVKM as CDR2. V is reduced by 3 bases and J by 3 bases, leaving a spacing of 12 bases between them. The CDR3, from cysteine to phenylalanine, totals 14 residues. The kept DNA is CDR3 alone, 42 bases in frame from the first base.

Recombination connected TRBV28 to TRBJ2-7, and possibly TRBD1, on 6 matching bases. The receptor's source is a female donor with multiple sclerosis, enrolled in a pregnancy study. The sequencing used CD8+ T cells from peripheral blood mononuclear cells, collected in the second trimester of pregnancy. The nucleotides are TGTGCCAGCAGTTTTGCCCAAGGGGGCTACGAGCAGTACTTC. The encoded protein is CASSFAQGGYEQYF.